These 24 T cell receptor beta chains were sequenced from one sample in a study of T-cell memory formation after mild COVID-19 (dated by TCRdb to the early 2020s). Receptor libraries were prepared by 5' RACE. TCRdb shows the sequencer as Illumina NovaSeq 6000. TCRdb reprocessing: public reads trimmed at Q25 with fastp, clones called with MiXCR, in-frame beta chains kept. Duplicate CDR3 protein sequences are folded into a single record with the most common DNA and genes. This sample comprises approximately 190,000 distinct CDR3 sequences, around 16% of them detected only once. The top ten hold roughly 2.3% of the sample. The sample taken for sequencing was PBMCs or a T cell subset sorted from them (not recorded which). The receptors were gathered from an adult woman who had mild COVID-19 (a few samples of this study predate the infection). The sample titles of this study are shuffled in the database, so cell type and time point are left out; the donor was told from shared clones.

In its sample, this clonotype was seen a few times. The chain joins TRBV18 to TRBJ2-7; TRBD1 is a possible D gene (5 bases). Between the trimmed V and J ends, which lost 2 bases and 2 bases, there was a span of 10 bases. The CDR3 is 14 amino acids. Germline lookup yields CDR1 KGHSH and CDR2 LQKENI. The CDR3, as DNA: TGTGCCAGCTCACCAGGGGCACCAACCTACGAGCAGTACTTC. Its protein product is CASSPGAPTYEQYF.

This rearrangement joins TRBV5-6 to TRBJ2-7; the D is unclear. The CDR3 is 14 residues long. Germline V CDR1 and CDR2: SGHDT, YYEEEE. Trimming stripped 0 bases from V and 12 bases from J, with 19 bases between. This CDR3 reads CASSLAARQALSYF. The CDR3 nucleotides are TGTGCCAGCAGCTTGGCCGCCCGGCAGGCCCTGTCGTACTTC. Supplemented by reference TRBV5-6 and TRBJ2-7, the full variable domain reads DAGVTQSPTHLIKTRGQQVTLRCSPKSGHDTVSWYQQALGQGPQFIFQYYEEEERQRGNFPDRFSGHQFPNYSSELNVNALLLGDSALYLCASSLAARQALSYFGPGTRLTVT.

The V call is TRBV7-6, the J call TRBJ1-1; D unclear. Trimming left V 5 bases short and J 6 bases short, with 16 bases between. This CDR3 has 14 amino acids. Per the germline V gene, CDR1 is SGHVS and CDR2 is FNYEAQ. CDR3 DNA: TGTGCCAGCAGCCCTCAGCAAGCATTTTCTGAAGCTTTCTTT. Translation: CASSPQQAFSEAFF.

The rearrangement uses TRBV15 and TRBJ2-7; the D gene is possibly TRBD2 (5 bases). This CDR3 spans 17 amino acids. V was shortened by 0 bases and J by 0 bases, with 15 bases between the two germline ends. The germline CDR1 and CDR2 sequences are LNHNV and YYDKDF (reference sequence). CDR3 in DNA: TGTGCCACCAGCAGAGATCGAGGGCGGACTCGCTCCTACGAGCAGTACTTC. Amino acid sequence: CATSRDRGRTRSYEQYF.

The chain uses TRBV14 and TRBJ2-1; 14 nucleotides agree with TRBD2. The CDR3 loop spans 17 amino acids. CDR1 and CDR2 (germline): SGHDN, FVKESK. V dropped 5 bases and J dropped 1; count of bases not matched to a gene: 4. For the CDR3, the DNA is TGTGCCAGCAGCACCCGACTAGCGGGAGGGTCCTACAATGAGCAGTTCTTC. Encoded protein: CASSTRLAGGSYNEQFF.

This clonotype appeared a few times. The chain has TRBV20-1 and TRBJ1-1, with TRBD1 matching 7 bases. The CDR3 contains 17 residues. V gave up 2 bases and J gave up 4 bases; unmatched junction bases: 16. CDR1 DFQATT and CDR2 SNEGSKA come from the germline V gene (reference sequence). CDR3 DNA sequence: TGCAGTGCTAGAAAAGGAGGGGGCCGGGAAAGTGGCACTGAAGCTTTCTTT. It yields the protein CSARKGGGRESGTEAFF.

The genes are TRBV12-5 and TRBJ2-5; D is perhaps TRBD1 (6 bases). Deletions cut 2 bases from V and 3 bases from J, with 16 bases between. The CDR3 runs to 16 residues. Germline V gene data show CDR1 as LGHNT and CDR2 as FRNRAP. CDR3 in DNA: TGTGCTAGTGGTTTGTACTCAGGGGATGGGAAAGAGACCCAGTACTTC. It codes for CASGLYSGDGKETQYF. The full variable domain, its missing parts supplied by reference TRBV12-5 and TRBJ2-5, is DARVTQTPRHKVTEMGQEVTMRCQPILGHNTVFWYRQTMMQGLELLAYFRNRAPLDDSGMPKDRFSAEMPDATLATLKIQPSEPRDSAVYFCASGLYSGDGKETQYFGPGTRLLVL.

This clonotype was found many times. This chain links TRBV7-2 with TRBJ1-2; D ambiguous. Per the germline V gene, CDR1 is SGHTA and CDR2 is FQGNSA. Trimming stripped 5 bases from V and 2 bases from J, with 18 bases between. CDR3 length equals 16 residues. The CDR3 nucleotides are TGTGCCAGCAGCCCGGACGCTGGATCCCCAAACTATGGCTACACCTTC. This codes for CASSPDAGSPNYGYTF.

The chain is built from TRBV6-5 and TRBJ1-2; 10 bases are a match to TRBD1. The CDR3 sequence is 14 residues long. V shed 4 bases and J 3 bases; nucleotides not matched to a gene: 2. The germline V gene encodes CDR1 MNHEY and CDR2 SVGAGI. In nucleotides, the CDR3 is TGTGCCAGCAGTTTCGGGACAGGGGACTATGGCTACACCTTC. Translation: CASSFGTGDYGYTF.

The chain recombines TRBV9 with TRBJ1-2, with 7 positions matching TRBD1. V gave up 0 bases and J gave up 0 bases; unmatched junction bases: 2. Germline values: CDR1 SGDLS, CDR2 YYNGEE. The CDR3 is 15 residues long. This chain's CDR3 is CASSVGTGSNYGYTF. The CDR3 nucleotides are TGTGCCAGCAGCGTAGGGACAGGTTCTAACTATGGCTACACCTTC.

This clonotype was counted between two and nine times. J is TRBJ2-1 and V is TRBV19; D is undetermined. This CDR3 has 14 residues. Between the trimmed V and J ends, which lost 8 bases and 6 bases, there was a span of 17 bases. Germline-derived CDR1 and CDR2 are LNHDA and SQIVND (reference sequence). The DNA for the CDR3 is TGTGCCAGTGGTCACGGCTCCCCGGGCAATGAGCAGTTCTTC. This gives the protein CASGHGSPGNEQFF.

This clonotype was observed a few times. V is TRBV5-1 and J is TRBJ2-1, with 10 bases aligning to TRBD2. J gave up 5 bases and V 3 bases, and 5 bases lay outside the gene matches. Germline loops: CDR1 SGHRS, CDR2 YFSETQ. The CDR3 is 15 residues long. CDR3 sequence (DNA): TGCGCCAGCAGCTCCAGCGGGAGGGCCAACAATGAGCAGTTCTTC. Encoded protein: CASSSSGRANNEQFF. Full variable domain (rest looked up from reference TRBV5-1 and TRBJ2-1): KAGVTQTPRYLIKTRGQQVTLSCSPISGHRSVSWYQQTPGQGLQFLFEYFSETQRNKGNFPGRFSGRQFSNSRSEMNVSTLELGDSALYLCASSSSGRANNEQFFGPGTRLTVL.

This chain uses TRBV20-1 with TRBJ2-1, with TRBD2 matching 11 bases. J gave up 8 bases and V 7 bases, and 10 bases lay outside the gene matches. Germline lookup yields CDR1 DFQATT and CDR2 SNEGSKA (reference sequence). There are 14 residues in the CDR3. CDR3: CSGLLAGVKYEQFF. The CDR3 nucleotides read TGCAGTGGCTTACTAGCGGGAGTTAAGTATGAGCAGTTCTTC.

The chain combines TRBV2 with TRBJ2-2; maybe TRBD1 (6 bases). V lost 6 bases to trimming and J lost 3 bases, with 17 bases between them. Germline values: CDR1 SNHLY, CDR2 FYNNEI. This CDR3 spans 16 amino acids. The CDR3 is CASSRAGASDTGELFF. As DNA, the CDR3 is TGTGCCAGCAGCCGCGCAGGGGCTTCAGACACCGGGGAGCTGTTTTTT.

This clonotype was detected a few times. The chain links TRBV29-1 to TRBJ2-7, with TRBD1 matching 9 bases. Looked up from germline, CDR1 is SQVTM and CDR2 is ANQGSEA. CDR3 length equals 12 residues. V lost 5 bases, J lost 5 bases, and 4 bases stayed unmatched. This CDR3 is CSVRGQGDEQYF. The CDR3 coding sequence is TGCAGCGTTCGGGGACAGGGCGACGAGCAGTACTTC.

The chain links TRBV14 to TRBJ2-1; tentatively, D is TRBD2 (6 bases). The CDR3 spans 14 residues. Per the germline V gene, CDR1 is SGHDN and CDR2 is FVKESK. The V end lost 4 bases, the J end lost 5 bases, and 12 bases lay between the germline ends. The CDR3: CASSLFSGDNEQFF. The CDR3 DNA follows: TGTGCCAGCAGCCTTTTTAGCGGAGACAATGAGCAGTTCTTC.

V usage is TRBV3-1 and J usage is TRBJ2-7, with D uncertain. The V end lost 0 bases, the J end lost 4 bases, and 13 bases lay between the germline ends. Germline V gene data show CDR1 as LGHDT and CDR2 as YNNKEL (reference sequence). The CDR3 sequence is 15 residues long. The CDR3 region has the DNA TGTGCCAGCAGCCAAGATTTAACGGCTAAGTACGAGCAGTACTTC. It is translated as CASSQDLTAKYEQYF.

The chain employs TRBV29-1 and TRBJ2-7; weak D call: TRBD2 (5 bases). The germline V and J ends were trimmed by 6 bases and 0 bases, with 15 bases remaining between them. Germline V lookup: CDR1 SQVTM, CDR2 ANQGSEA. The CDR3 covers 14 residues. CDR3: CSVAFSANSYEQYF. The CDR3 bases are TGCAGCGTCGCTTTTAGCGCGAACTCCTACGAGCAGTACTTC.

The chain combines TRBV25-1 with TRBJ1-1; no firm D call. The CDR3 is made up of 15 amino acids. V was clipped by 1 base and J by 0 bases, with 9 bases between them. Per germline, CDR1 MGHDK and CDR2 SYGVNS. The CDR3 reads CASSESKIMNTEAFF. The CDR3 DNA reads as TGTGCCAGCAGTGAATCGAAAATTATGAACACTGAAGCTTTCTTT.

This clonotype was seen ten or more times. DNA for the CDR3: TGTGCCAGCAGTGAGATACAGGCTGGAAACACCATATATTTT. It is translated as CASSEIQAGNTIYF. This rearrangement joins TRBV2 to TRBJ1-3, with D possibly TRBD1 on 5 matching bases. The CDR3 runs to 14 residues. The V end was cut by 3 bases, the J end by 2 bases, with 8 bases between. Germline CDR1 is SNHLY and CDR2 is FYNNEI.

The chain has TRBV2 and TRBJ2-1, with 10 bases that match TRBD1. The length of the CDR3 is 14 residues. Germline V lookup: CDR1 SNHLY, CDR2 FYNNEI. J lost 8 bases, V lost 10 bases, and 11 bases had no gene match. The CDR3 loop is CATLPGQGFHEQFF. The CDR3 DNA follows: TGTGCCACCTTACCGGGACAGGGGTTTCATGAGCAGTTCTTC. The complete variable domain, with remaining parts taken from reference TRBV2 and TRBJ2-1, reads EPEVTQTPSHQVTQMGQEVILRCVPISNHLYFYWYRQILGQKVEFLVSFYNNEISEKSEIFDDQFSVERPDGSNFTLKIRSTKLEDSAMYFCATLPGQGFHEQFFGPGTRLTVL.

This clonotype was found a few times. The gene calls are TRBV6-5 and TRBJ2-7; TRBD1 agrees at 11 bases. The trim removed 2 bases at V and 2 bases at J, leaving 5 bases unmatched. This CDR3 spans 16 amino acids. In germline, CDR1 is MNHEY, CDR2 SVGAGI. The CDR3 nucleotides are TGTGCCAGCAGTTACCGGACAGGGGGCACCACCTACGAGCAGTACTTC. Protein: CASSYRTGGTTYEQYF.

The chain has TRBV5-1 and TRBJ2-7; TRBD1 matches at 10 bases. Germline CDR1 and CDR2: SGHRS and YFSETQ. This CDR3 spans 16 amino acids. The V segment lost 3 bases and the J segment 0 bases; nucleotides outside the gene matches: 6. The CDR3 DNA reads TGCGCCAGCAGCTGGGGGACAGGGGCCATCTCCTACGAGCAGTACTTC. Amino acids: CASSWGTGAISYEQYF.

In nucleotides, the CDR3 is TGTGCCAGCAGCCAAGGCGGGAGCCCCGGGGAGCTGTTTTTT. Its protein product is CASSQGGSPGELFF. The genes are TRBV4-2 and TRBJ2-2; 7 bases align to TRBD2. J gave up 6 bases and V 1 base, and 2 bases lay outside the gene matches. This CDR3 has 14 amino acids. In germline, CDR1 is LGHNA, CDR2 YNFKEQ.